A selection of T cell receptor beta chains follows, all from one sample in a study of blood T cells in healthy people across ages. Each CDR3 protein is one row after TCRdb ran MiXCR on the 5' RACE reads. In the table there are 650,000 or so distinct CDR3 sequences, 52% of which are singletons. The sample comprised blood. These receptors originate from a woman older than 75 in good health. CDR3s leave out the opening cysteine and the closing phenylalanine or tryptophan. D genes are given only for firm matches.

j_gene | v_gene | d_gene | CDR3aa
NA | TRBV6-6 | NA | ASSPPPSPNNEQY
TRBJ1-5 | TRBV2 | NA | ASSPSGPASNQPQH
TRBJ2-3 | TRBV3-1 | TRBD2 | ASSQGLVTSGATDTQY
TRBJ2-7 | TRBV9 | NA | ASSGPDSGYEQY
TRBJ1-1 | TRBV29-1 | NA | SVDFPGRNTEAF
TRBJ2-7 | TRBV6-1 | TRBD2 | ASSDSSGGAYEQY
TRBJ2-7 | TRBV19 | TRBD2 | ASSPQAGVYEQY
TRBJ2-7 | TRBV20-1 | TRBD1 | SARTRQGRYEQY
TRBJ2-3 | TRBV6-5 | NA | ASTRVPHTLDTQY
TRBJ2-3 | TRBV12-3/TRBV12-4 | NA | ASSDRTSGDTQY
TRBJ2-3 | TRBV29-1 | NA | SVQVGAGDTQY
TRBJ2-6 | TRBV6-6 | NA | ASWMANVLT
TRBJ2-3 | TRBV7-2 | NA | ASSLARSTDTQY
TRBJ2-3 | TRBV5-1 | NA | ASSFPADTQY
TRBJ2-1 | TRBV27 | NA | ASSLRRPAPDSPFDNEQF
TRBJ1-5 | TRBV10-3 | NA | AISVADSGNQPQH
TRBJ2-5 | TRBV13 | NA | ASSARTAPQETQY
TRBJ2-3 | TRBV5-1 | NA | ASSFGAASDTQY
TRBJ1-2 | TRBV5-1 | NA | ASSLVAAQDGYT
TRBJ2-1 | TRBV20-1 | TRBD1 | SATGTGHYNEQF
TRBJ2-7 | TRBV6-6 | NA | ASSYPGAYEQY
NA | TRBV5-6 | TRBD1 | ASSFTGAIFREQY
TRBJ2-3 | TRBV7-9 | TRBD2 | ASSSIPGGRNTDTQY
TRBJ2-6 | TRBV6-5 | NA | ASSYGVSGANVLT
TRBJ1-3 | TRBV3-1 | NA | ASSQTYGNTIY
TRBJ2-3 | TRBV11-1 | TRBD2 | ASSFLSGGRQTDTQY
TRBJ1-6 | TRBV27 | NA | ASSLAWGSPLH
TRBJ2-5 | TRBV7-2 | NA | ASSLDHFQETQY
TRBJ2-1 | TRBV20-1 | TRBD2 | SAQREEQF
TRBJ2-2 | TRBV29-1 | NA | SVQLGGNTGELF
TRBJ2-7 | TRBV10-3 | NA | AISEWSRRLASYEQY
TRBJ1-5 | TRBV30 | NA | AWRHRDGYQPQH